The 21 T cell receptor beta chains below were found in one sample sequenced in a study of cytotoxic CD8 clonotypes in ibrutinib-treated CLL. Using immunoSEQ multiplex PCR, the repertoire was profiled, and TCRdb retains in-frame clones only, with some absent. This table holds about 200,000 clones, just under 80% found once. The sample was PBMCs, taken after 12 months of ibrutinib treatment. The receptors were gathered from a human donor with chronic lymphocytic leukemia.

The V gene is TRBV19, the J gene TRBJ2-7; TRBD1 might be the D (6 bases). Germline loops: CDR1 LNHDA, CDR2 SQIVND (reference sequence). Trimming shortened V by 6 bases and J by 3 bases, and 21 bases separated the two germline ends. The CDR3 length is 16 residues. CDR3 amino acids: CASSPSGTTPGYEQYF. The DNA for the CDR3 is TGTGCCAGTAGCCCGTCCGGGACAACTCCCGGCTACGAGCAGTACTTC.

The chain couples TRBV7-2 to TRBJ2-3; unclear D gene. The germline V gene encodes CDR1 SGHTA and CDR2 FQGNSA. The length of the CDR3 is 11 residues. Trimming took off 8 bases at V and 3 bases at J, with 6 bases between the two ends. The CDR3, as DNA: TGTGCCAGCTTAGGGACAGATACGCAGTATTTT. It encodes CASLGTDTQYF.

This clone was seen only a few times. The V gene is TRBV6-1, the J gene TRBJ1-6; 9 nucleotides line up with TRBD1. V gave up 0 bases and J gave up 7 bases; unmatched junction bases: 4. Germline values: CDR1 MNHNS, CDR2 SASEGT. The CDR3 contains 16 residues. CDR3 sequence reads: CASSEALGTGNSPLHF. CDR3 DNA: TGTGCCAGCAGTGAAGCGCTGGGGACAGGGAATTCACCCCTCCACTTT.

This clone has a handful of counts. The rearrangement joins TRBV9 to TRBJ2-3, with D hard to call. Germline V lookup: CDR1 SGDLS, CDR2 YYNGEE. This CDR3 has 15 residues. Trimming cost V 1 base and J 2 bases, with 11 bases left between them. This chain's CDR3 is CASSVSQVITDTQYF. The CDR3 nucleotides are TGTGCCAGCAGCGTAAGTCAGGTTATCACAGATACGCAGTATTTT.

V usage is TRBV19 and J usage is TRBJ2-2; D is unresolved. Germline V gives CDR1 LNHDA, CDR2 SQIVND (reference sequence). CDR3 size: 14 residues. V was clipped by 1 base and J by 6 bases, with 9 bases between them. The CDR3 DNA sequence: TGTGCCAGTAGTATAGTATCTGGGGCCGGGGAGCTGTTTTTT. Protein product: CASSIVSGAGELFF. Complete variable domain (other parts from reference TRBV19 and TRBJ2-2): DGGITQSPKYLFRKEGQNVTLSCEQNLNHDAMYWYRQDPGQGLRLIYYSQIVNDFQKGDIAEGYSVSREKKESFPLTVTSAQKNPTAFYLCASSIVSGAGELFFGEGSRLTVL.

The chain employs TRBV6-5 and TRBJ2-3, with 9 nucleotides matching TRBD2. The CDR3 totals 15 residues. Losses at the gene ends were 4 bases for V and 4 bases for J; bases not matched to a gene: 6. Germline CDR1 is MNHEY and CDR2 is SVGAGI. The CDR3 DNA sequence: TGTGCCAGCAGTTCACGCGGGGGGGCCCCAGATACGCAGTATTTT. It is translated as CASSSRGGAPDTQYF.

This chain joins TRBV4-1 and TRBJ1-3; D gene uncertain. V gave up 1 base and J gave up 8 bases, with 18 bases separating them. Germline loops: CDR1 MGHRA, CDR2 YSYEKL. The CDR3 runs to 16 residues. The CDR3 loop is CASSQVGRGRTDTIYF. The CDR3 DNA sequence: TGCGCCAGCAGCCAAGTAGGACGTGGAAGGACGGACACCATATATTTT.

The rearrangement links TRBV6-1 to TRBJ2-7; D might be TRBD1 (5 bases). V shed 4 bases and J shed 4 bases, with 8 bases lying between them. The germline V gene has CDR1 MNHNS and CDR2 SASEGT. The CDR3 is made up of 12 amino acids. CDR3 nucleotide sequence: TGTGCCAGCAGTGGTGACAGTTACGAGCAGTACTTC. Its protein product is CASSGDSYEQYF.

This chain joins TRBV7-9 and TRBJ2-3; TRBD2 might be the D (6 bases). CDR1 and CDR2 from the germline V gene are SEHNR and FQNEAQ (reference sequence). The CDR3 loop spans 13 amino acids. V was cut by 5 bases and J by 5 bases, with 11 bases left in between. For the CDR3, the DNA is TGTGCCAGCAGCCAAGGAGGGTTAGATACGCAGTATTTT. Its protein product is CASSQGGLDTQYF. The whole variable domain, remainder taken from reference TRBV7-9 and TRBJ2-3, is DTGVSQNPRHKITKRGQNVTFRCDPISEHNRLYWYRQTLGQGPEFLTYFQNEAQLEKSRLLSDRFSAERPKGSFSTLEIQRTEQGDSAMYLCASSQGGLDTQYFGPGTRLTVL.

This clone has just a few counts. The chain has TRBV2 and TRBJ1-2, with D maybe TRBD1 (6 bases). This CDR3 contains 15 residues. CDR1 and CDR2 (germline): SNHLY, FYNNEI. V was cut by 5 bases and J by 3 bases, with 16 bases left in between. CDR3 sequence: CASSPQGQGYYGYTF. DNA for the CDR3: TGTGCCAGCAGTCCCCAGGGGCAGGGATACTATGGCTACACCTTC.

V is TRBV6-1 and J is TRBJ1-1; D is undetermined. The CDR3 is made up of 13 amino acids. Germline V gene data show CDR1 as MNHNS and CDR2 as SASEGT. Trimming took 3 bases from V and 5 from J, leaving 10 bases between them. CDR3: CASSEGPLTEAFF. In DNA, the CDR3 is TGTGCCAGCAGTGAGGGCCCGTTGACTGAAGCTTTCTTT.

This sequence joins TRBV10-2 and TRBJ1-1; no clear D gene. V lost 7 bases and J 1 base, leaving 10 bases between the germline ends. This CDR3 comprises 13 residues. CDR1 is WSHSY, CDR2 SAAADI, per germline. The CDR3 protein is CASKEIGNTEAFF. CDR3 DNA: TGCGCCAGCAAGGAAATAGGGAACACTGAAGCTTTCTTT.

The CDR3 DNA is TGTGCCAGCAGCCCCTTCCGGGCGAACACTGAAGCTTTCTTT. Protein sequence: CASSPFRANTEAFF. The rearrangement links TRBV7-6 to TRBJ1-1; D ambiguous. V was pared by 5 bases and J by 1 base, with 11 bases between. CDR3 size: 14 residues. Germline values: CDR1 SGHVS, CDR2 FNYEAQ. Together with reference TRBV7-6 and TRBJ1-1, the CDR3 gives the full variable domain: GAGVSQSPRYKVTKRGQDVALRCDPISGHVSLYWYRQALGQGPEFLTYFNYEAQQDKSGLPNDRFSAERPEGSISTLTIQRTEQRDSAMYRCASSPFRANTEAFFGQGTRLTVV.

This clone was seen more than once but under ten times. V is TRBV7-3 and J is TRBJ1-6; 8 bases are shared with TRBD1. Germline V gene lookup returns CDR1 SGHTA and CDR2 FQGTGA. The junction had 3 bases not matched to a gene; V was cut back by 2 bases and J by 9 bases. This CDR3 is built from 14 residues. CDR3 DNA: TGTGCCAGCAGCTTACAGGGGGCGATTTCACCCCTCCACTTT. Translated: CASSLQGAISPLHF.

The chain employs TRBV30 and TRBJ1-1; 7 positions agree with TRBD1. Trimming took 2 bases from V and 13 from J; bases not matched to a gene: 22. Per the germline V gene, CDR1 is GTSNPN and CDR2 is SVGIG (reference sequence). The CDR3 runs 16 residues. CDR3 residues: CAWSPNSLGQSLSDFF. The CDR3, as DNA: TGTGCCTGGAGTCCGAATTCATTGGGACAGTCCTTGAGTGATTTCTTT. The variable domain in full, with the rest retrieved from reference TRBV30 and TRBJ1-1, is SQTIHQWPATLVQPVGSPLSLECTVEGTSNPNLYWYRQAAGRGLQLLFYSVGIGQISSEVPQNLSASRPQDRQFILSSKKLLLSDSGFYLCAWSPNSLGQSLSDFFGQGTRLTVV.

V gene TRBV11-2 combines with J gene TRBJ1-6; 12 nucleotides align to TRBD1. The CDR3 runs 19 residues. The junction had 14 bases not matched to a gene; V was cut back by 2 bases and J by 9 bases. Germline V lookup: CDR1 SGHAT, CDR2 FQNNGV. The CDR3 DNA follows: TGTGCCAGCAGCTTAACCCCATCGGGACAGGGGGCTGTTGGTTCACCCCTCCACTTT. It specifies CASSLTPSGQGAVGSPLHF. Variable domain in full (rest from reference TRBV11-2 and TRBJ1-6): EAGVAQSPRYKIIEKRQSVAFWCNPISGHATLYWYQQILGQGPKLLIQFQNNGVVDDSQLPKDRFSAERLKGVDSTLKIQPAKLEDSAVYLCASSLTPSGQGAVGSPLHFGNGTRLTVT.

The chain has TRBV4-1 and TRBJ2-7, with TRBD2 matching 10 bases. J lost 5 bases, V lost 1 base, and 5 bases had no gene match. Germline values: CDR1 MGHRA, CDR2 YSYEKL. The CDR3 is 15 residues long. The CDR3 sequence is CASSQASLAGDEQYF. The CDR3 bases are TGCGCCAGCAGCCAAGCGTCTCTAGCGGGAGACGAGCAGTACTTC.

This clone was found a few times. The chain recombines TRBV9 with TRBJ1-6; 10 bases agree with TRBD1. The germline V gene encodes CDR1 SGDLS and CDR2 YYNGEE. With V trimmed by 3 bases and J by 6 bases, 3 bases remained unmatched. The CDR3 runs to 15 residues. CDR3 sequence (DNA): TGTGCCAGCAGCGAGGGGACAGGGGCTAATTCACCCCTCCACTTT. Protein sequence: CASSEGTGANSPLHF.

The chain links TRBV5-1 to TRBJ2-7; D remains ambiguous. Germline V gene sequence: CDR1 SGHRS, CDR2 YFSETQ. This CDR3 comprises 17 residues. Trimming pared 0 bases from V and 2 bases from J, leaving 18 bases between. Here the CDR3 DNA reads TGCGCCAGCAGCTTGGGGGAACAGCCCAGCACTACCTACGAGCAGTACTTC. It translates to CASSLGEQPSTTYEQYF.

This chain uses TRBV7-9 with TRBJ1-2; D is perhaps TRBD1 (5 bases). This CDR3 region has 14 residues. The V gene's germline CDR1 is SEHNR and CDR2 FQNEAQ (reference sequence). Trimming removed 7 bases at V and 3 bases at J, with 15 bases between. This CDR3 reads CASTPGGGDYGYTF. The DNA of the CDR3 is TGTGCCAGCACCCCCGGCGGGGGGGACTATGGCTACACCTTC.

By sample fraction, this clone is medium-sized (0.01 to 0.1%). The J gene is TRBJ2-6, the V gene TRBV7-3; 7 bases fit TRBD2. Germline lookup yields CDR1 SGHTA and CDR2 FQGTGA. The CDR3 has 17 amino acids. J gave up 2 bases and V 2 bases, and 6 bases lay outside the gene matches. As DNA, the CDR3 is TGTGCCAGCAGCTTAGCCGGGGGGTTTGCTGGGGCCAACGTCCTGACTTTC. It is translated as CASSLAGGFAGANVLTF.